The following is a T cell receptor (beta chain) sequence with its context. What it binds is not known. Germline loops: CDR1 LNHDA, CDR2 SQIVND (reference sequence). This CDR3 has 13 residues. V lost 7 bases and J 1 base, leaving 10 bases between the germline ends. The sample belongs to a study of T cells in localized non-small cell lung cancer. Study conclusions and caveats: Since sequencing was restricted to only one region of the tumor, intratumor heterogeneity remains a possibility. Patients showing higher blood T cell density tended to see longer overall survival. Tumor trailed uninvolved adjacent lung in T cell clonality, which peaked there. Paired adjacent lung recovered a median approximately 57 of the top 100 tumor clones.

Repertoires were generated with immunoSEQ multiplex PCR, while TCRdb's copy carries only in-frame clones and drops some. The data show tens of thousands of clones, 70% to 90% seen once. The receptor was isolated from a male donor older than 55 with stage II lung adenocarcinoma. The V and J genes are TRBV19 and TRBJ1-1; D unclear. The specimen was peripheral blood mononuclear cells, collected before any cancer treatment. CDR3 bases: TGTGCCAGTAAGAAACAGCAGAACACTGAAGCTTTCTTT. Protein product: CASKKQQNTEAFF.